Below are 14 T cell receptor beta chains sequenced from a single sample in a study of cytomegalovirus exposure and HLA in healthy donors. Both 60 Vbeta primers and 13 Jbeta primers went into the PCR. The protocol was immunoSEQ multiplex PCR, while the TCRdb copy is restricted to in-frame clones and leaves out a portion. The sample lists some 90,000 clones, under 70% seen once, with 2% to 2.5% in the top ten. Sample: PBMCs. The receptors come from a man between 45 and 60 years old in good health and CMV-seronegative.

CDR3 amino acids: CASSLVYWTTNNEQFF. CDR3 sequence (DNA): TGCGCCAGCAGCTTGGTTTACTGGACTACCAACAATGAGCAGTTCTTC. V is TRBV5-1 and J is TRBJ2-1, with a possible D match to TRBD2 (6 bases). Germline CDR1 reads SGHRS; CDR2 reads YFSETQ. The V end was cut by 0 bases, the J end by 5 bases, with 15 bases between. This CDR3 region has 16 residues.

On this clone itself: The junction and the germline gene differ at one end; a read error may be behind it. The rearrangement uses TRBV2 and TRBJ2-2; 8 bases fit TRBD1. CDR3 size: 15 residues. In germline, CDR1 is SNHLY, CDR2 FYNNEI. CDR3 protein: CASTETGVGTGGLFF. CDR3 in DNA: TGTGCCAGCACCGAGACAGGGGTAGGCACCGGGGGGCTGTTTTTT. Full variable domain (missing parts from reference TRBV2 and TRBJ2-2): EPEVTQTPSHQVTQMGQEVILRCVPISNHLYFYWYRQILGQKVEFLVSFYNNEISEKSEIFDDQFSVERPDGSNFTLKIRSTKLEDSAMYFCASTETGVGTGGLFFGEGSRLTVL.

CDR3 region: CASSLTGGVFSHEQYF. The CDR3 DNA sequence: TGTGCCAGCAGTTTGACAGGGGGCGTCTTCAGCCACGAGCAGTACTTC. The gene calls are TRBV6-5 and TRBJ2-7; 10 positions match TRBD1. The CDR3 totals 16 residues. Germline V lookup: CDR1 MNHEY, CDR2 SVGAGI. V shed 4 bases, J shed 5 bases, and the junction held 11 bases outside the gene matches.

This chain connects TRBV5-4 to TRBJ2-1; tentatively, D is TRBD2 (6 bases). Trimming removed 4 bases at V and 5 bases at J, with 13 bases between. Germline CDR1 SGHNT, CDR2 YYREEE (reference sequence). This CDR3 has 14 residues. The DNA for the CDR3 is TGTGCCAGCAGCACGAGGACTATCCACAATGAGCAGTTCTTC. Translated, it gives CASSTRTIHNEQFF.

With respect to this clone: As the CDR3 is not closed by the conserved phenylalanine or tryptophan, this likely results from a read error. The limits of the CDR3 on the DNA are not certain, so only TCRdb's listed CDR3 is given. CDR3 sequence reads: CASSLSGRTAL. The rearrangement links TRBV5-5 to TRBJ1-1; whether TRBD1, the table's D call, matches the DNA was not checked. The CDR3 spans 11 residues, counting both ends. Germline V lookup: CDR1 SGHKS, CDR2 YYEKEE (reference sequence).

This clone has only a few counts. The rearrangement links TRBV28 to TRBJ1-2; TRBD1 matches 8 bases. Germline CDR1 reads MDHEN; CDR2 reads SYDVKM. The CDR3 covers 14 residues. V was clipped by 5 bases and J by 0 bases; unmatched bases: 2. CDR3 DNA sequence: TGTGCCAGCAGTGGGACAGGCACTAACTATGGCTACACCTTC. Encoded protein: CASSGTGTNYGYTF.

The table lists this clone with a few counts. The chain couples TRBV5-1 to TRBJ2-7; 9 bases match TRBD2. Germline loops: CDR1 SGHRS, CDR2 YFSETQ. The CDR3 length is 17 residues. The junction had 9 bases not matched to a gene; V was cut back by 0 bases and J by 2 bases. The CDR3 reads CASSLELAGSAPYEQYF. The CDR3 DNA is TGCGCCAGCAGCTTGGAGCTAGCGGGATCAGCGCCCTACGAGCAGTACTTC.

There are a few counts of this clone. The V call is TRBV6-6, the J call TRBJ1-1, with no clear D. CDR1 and CDR2 from the germline V gene are MNHNY and SVGAGI (reference sequence). CDR3 length equals 11 residues. Deletions cut 6 bases from V and 7 bases from J, with 9 bases between. The CDR3 coding sequence is TGTGCCAGCAGGAACGTAGATGAAGCTTTCTTT. Its translation: CASRNVDEAFF.

This clone has just a few counts. The chain joins TRBV28 to TRBJ1-4; D is ambiguous. The germline CDR1 and CDR2 sequences are MDHEN and SYDVKM. The V and J ends lost 8 bases and 2 bases respectively, with 15 bases between them. The CDR3 is made up of 15 amino acids. The CDR3 region is CASRAPGGTNEKLFF. The CDR3 nucleotides read TGTGCCAGCCGCGCCCCAGGAGGGACTAATGAAAAACTGTTTTTT. Combining the CDR3 with reference TRBV28 and TRBJ1-4 gives the whole variable domain DVKVTQSSRYLVKRTGEKVFLECVQDMDHENMFWYRQDPGLGLRLIYFSYDVKMKEKGDIPEGYSVSREKKERFSLILESASTNQTSMYLCASRAPGGTNEKLFFGSGTQLSVL.

The chain employs TRBV18 and TRBJ1-1; a possible D gene is TRBD1 (5 bases). V was clipped by 4 bases and J by 0 bases, with 15 bases between them. The CDR3 has 16 amino acids. Per germline, CDR1 KGHSH and CDR2 LQKENI. CDR3 bases: TGTGCCAGCTCACAAAAGGGGAAGACGGTGAACACTGAAGCTTTCTTT. This sequence encodes CASSQKGKTVNTEAFF.

V usage is TRBV2 and J usage is TRBJ2-2; D gene unclear. Germline values: CDR1 SNHLY, CDR2 FYNNEI. With 5 bases removed from V and 4 bases from J, the gap between germline ends came to 14 bases. This CDR3 is 15 amino acids long. DNA of the CDR3: TGTGCCAGCAGTCCCCGGTTCCGAGGCACCGGGGAGCTGTTTTTT. Amino acid sequence: CASSPRFRGTGELFF. Together with reference TRBV2 and TRBJ2-2, the CDR3 gives the full variable domain: EPEVTQTPSHQVTQMGQEVILRCVPISNHLYFYWYRQILGQKVEFLVSFYNNEISEKSEIFDDQFSVERPDGSNFTLKIRSTKLEDSAMYFCASSPRFRGTGELFFGEGSRLTVL.

About this clone: This CDR3 fails to terminate in the conserved phenylalanine or tryptophan, so it likely reflects a read error. The V gene is TRBV28, the J gene TRBJ1-2; maybe TRBD1 (6 bases). The CDR3 has 13 amino acids. Trimming removed 5 bases at V and 8 bases at J, with 15 bases between. CDR1 MDHEN and CDR2 SYDVKM come from the germline V gene. The CDR3: CASSAPGVGGYTL. CDR3 in DNA: TGTGCCAGCAGTGCGCCAGGGGTTGGGGGCTACACCCTC.

V and J are TRBV29-1 and TRBJ2-7, with 12 bases matching TRBD2. V lost 2 bases to trimming and J lost 6 bases; unmatched junction nucleotides: 5. The CDR3 runs to 14 residues. The germline V gene has CDR1 SQVTM and CDR2 ANQGSEA. DNA of the CDR3: TGCAGCGTTGAACGTCTAGCGGGAGGGTCCGAGCAGTACTTC. It codes for CSVERLAGGSEQYF.

This clone has a handful of counts. The rearrangement links TRBV4-2 to TRBJ2-5; 9 nucleotides match TRBD2. The CDR3 has 15 residues. CDR1 LGHNA and CDR2 YNFKEQ come from the germline V gene. The ends lost 5 bases at V and 7 bases at J; junction bases unmatched: 11. CDR3: CASSNPASGDRTQYF. The CDR3 coding sequence is TGTGCCAGCAGCAACCCGGCTAGCGGGGACCGGACCCAGTACTTC.